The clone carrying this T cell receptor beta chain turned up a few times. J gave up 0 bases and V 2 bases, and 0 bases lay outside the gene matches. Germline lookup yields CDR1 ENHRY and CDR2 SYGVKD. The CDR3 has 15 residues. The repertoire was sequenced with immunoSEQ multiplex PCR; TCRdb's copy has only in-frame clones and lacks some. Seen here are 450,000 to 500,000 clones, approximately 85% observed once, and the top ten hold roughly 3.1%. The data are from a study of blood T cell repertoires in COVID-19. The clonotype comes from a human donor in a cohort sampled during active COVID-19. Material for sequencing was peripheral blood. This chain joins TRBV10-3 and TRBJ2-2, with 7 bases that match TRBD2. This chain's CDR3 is CAISETSANTGELFF. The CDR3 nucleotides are TGTGCCATCAGTGAGACTAGCGCGAACACCGGGGAGCTGTTTTTT.